This TCR beta chain comes out of a study of blood T cells in healthy people across ages. At the level of the study: Template switching caught about one barcoded beta molecule for each two T cells. The study's findings and limits: While age rose, TCR beta diversity per million T cells dropped in a roughly linear way.

This clonotype was picked up a small number of times. The antigen is unknown. The CDR3 extends over 14 amino acids. Looked up from germline, CDR1 is MNHNS and CDR2 is SASEGT. The V end lost 6 bases, the J end lost 7 bases, and 18 bases lay between the germline ends. A second about 6 to 12 cycle PCR used barcoded and J-beta primers. Each CDR3 protein gets one entry after TCRdb re-called the 5' RACE reads with MiXCR. The sample has fewer than 2,000,000 distinct CDR3 sequences; 30% to 40% are singletons. Researchers report isolating at least 6.5 million PBMCs per sample. The sequenced material came from blood. The origin of this receptor is a woman in her 30s in good health. The V and J genes are TRBV6-1 and TRBJ1-2; no firm D call. The CDR3 coding sequence is TGTGCCAGCAGCTTGGATCCAAAAAAGGGTGGCTACACCTTC. Amino acid sequence: CASSLDPKKGGYTF.